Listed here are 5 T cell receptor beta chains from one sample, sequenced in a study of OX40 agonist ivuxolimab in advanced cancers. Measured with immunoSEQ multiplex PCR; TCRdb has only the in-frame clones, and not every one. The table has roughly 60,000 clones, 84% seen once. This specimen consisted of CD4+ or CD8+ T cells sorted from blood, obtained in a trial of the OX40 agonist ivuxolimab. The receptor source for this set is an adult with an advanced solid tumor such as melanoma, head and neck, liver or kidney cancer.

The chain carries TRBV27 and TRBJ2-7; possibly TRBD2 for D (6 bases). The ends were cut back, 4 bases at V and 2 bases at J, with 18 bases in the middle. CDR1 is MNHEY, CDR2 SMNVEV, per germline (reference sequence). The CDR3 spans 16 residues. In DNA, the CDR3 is TGTGCCAGCAGTTACTCACCCAGCCGGGAGACCTACGAGCAGTACTTC. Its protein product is CASSYSPSRETYEQYF.

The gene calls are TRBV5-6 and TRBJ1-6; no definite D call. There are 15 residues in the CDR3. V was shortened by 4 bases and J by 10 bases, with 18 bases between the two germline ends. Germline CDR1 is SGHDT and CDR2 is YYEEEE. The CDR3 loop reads CASSPLSAGDSPLHF. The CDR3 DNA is TGTGCCAGCAGCCCCTTGTCGGCAGGTGACTCACCCCTCCACTTT.

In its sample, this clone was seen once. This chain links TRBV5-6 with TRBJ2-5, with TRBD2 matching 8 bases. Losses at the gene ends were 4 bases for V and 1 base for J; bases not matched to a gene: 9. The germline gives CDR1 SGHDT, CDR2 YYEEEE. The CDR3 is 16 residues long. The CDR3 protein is CASSLDLAGSQETQYF. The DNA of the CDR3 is TGTGCCAGCAGCCTGGATTTAGCGGGGAGCCAAGAGACCCAGTACTTC.

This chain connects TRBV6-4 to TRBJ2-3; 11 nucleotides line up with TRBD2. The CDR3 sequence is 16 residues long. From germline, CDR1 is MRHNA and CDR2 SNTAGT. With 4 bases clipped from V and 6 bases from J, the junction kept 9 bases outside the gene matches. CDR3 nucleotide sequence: TGTGCCAGCAGTGTCGACACTAGCGGGGGATTGGATACGCAGTATTTT. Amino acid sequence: CASSVDTSGGLDTQYF.

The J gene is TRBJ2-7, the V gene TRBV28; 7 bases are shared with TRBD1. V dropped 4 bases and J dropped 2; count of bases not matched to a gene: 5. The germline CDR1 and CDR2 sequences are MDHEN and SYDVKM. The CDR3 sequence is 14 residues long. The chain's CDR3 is CASSSTTGTYEQYF. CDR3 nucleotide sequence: TGTGCCAGCAGTTCTACGACAGGGACCTACGAGCAGTACTTC.